These 23 T cell receptor beta chains came from one sample sequenced in a study of PD-1 blockade in mismatch repair-deficient tumors. Repertoires were generated with immunoSEQ multiplex PCR, while TCRdb's copy carries only in-frame clones and drops some. The sample includes around 38,000 clones, roughly 83% of them seen just once. The material sequenced was peripheral blood, taken 4 weeks after starting pembrolizumab. The receptors come from an adult with mismatch repair-deficient cancer.

The chain links TRBV21-1 to TRBJ2-1; TRBD2 is the table's D call, not checked against the DNA. TRBV21-1 is recorded as a pseudogene. The CDR3 spans 17 residues. CDR3 amino acids: CASSKIAGGCAYNEQFF. The CDR3 region has the DNA TGTGCCAGCAGCAAAATAGCGGGAGGGTGCGCCTACAATGAGCAGTTCTTC.

This sequence joins TRBV5-6 and TRBJ2-7; D is ambiguous. CDR1 and CDR2 from the germline V gene are SGHDT and YYEEEE. Trimming removed 6 bases from V and 1 base from J, with 5 bases in between. The CDR3 loop spans 11 amino acids. The DNA of the CDR3 is TGTGCCAGCAAAAGTTCCTACGAGCAGTACTTC. Its protein product is CASKSSYEQYF.

V and J are TRBV5-1 and TRBJ2-2, with 7 bases identical to TRBD1. There are 15 residues in the CDR3. The germline CDR1 and CDR2 sequences are SGHRS and YFSETQ. V shed 5 bases, J shed 1 base, and the junction held 5 bases outside the gene matches. CDR3 region: CASSSTGWNTGELFF. For the CDR3, the DNA is TGCGCCAGCAGTTCGACAGGGTGGAACACCGGGGAGCTGTTTTTT.

The table lists this clone with a count of one. J is TRBJ2-7 and V is TRBV4-3; D is ambiguous. CDR1 LGHNA and CDR2 YSLEER come from the germline V gene. The V and J ends lost 1 base and 1 base respectively, with 8 bases between them. The CDR3 covers 14 residues. DNA of the CDR3: TGCGCCAGCAGCCAAGTACGGCTTTCCTACGAGCAGTACTTC. Residues: CASSQVRLSYEQYF.

The J gene is TRBJ1-2, the V gene TRBV7-9; unclear D gene. Trimming shortened V by 5 bases and J by 2 bases, and 12 bases separated the two germline ends. This CDR3 has 14 amino acids. The germline gives CDR1 SEHNR, CDR2 FQNEAQ (reference sequence). The CDR3 protein is CASSARTENYGYTF. In DNA form, the CDR3 reads TGTGCCAGCAGCGCGCGGACGGAAAACTATGGCTACACCTTC.

The chain couples TRBV10-3 to TRBJ2-1, with unresolved D. The germline V and J ends were trimmed by 3 bases and 5 bases, with 14 bases remaining between them. The germline CDR1 and CDR2 sequences are ENHRY and SYGVKD. The CDR3 runs to 15 residues. The CDR3 here is CAISDPKSSHNEQFF. CDR3 coding DNA: TGTGCCATCAGTGACCCTAAGTCGTCACACAATGAGCAGTTCTTC.

The sample holds one count of this clone. The CDR3 loop is CASSYSRFSDTQYF. The CDR3 coding sequence is TGTGCCAGCAGTTACTCGAGGTTTTCAGATACGCAGTATTTT. This chain uses TRBV6-5 with TRBJ2-3; D not certain. This CDR3 has 14 amino acids. In germline, CDR1 is MNHEY, CDR2 SVGAGI. V was trimmed by 0 bases and J by 4 bases, leaving 8 bases between them.

Comment on this clone: At one boundary the junction diverges from the germline segment, which might be a read error. The chain has TRBV30 and TRBJ1-2; unclear D gene. CDR3 length: 10 residues. Germline CDR1 is GTSNPN and CDR2 is SVGIG (reference sequence). The DNA for the CDR3 is TGTGCCTGGAGTGTAGTAACCCGCACTTTC. It codes for CAWSVVTRTF.

V is TRBV7-3 and J is TRBJ2-3; no clear D gene. With 3 bases removed from V and 1 base from J, the gap between germline ends came to 5 bases. The CDR3 is 13 amino acids. Germline lookup yields CDR1 SGHTA and CDR2 FQGTGA. CDR3 nucleotide sequence: TGTGCCAGCAGCTTCCCGGGCACAGATACGCAGTATTTT. Protein product: CASSFPGTDTQYF.

The J gene is TRBJ2-5, the V gene TRBV7-6; TRBD2 agrees at 8 bases. Germline V gene lookup returns CDR1 SGHVS and CDR2 FNYEAQ. The CDR3 is 16 residues long. With 5 bases clipped from V and 4 bases from J, the junction kept 12 bases outside the gene matches. CDR3 in DNA: TGTGCCAGCAGCAGAAACAGCGGGAGTTCCCGAGAGACCCAGTACTTC. As protein: CASSRNSGSSRETQYF.

Notes on this clone: This specimen includes other DNA sequences encoding the same CDR3. The V gene is TRBV6-5, the J gene TRBJ2-6; D is perhaps TRBD1 or TRBD2 (6 bases each). Germline-derived CDR1 and CDR2 are MNHEY and SVGAGI. This CDR3 comprises 16 residues. V lost 4 bases and J 4 bases, leaving 14 bases between the germline ends. CDR3 protein: CASSSSGARGANVLTF. The CDR3 DNA sequence: TGTGCCAGCAGTTCATCGGGGGCTCGGGGGGCCAACGTCCTGACTTTC.

V usage is TRBV5-1 and J usage is TRBJ2-3, with D uncertain. The CDR3 runs 16 residues. Looked up from germline, CDR1 is SGHRS and CDR2 is YFSETQ. V gave up 7 bases and J gave up 1 base, with 19 bases separating them. The CDR3 region is CASRRVGGQGTDTQYF. The CDR3 nucleotides read TGCGCCAGCCGCCGGGTCGGCGGCCAAGGCACAGATACGCAGTATTTT.

A single count supports this clone. Within the sample, other DNA sequences also encode this same CDR3. V gene TRBV30 combines with J gene TRBJ2-7, with a weak D call TRBD2 (6 bases). CDR1 is GTSNPN, CDR2 SVGIG, per germline (reference sequence). The CDR3 is made up of 12 amino acids. The V and J ends lost 0 bases and 3 bases respectively, with 6 bases between them. CDR3 amino acids: CAWSVGGYEQYF. CDR3 nucleotide sequence: TGTGCCTGGAGTGTGGGGGGCTACGAGCAGTACTTC.

The chain has TRBV19 and TRBJ2-6, with 12 nucleotides matching TRBD1. CDR1 and CDR2 (germline): LNHDA, SQIVND (reference sequence). Trimming at V came to 3 bases and at J to 0 bases, leaving 9 bases not matched to a gene. The CDR3 loop spans 20 amino acids. The CDR3 DNA reads TGTGCCAGTAGTATCTCAACCGGGACAGGGGGCTACTCTGGGGCCAACGTCCTGACTTTC. Amino acid sequence: CASSISTGTGGYSGANVLTF.

J is TRBJ2-7 and V is TRBV7-9, with 8 bases that match TRBD1. Germline V gene data show CDR1 as SEHNR and CDR2 as FQNEAQ (reference sequence). V dropped 5 bases and J dropped 4; count of bases not matched to a gene: 7. CDR3 size: 14 residues. CDR3 in amino acids: CASSKPGQVYEQYF. The CDR3, as DNA: TGTGCCAGCAGCAAACCGGGACAGGTATACGAGCAGTACTTC.

The chain uses TRBV11-2 and TRBJ2-2; possible D gene TRBD1, 6 bases. Trimming took off 5 bases at V and 4 bases at J, with 17 bases between the two ends. Germline CDR1 is SGHAT and CDR2 is FQNNGV. The CDR3 length is 16 residues. The CDR3 loop reads CASSHINRAPTGELFF. The CDR3 DNA reads TGTGCCAGCAGCCATATCAACAGGGCTCCCACCGGGGAGCTGTTTTTT.

This clone was counted between two and nine times. The rearrangement uses TRBV2 and TRBJ2-5, with D perhaps TRBD1 or TRBD2 (5 bases each). CDR3 length: 16 amino acids. Trimming cost V 2 bases and J 5 bases, with 18 bases left between them. CDR1 and CDR2 (germline): SNHLY, FYNNEI. The CDR3 coding sequence is TGTGCCAGCAGTGAATATCGTCAGGGACGAAAGGAGACCCAGTACTTC. Protein: CASSEYRQGRKETQYF.

V and J are TRBV18 and TRBJ2-5; D remains ambiguous. There are 14 residues in the CDR3. V was trimmed by 3 bases and J by 2 bases, leaving 10 bases between them. CDR1 and CDR2 (germline): KGHSH, LQKENI. DNA of the CDR3: TGTGCCAGCTCACCCGAGATTCGACAAGAGACCCAGTACTTC. Translated: CASSPEIRQETQYF.

The chain uses TRBV18 and TRBJ2-2, with TRBD1 matching 9 bases. The V gene end was trimmed by 1 base and the J gene end by 5 bases; junction bases not matched to a gene: 2. CDR3 length: 15 amino acids. CDR1 is KGHSH and CDR2 is LQKENI in the germline V gene. The chain's CDR3 is CASSPRTGVTGELFF. The CDR3 DNA sequence: TGTGCCAGCTCACCACGGACAGGGGTTACCGGGGAGCTGTTTTTT. The entire variable domain, with the rest obtained from reference TRBV18 and TRBJ2-2, is as follows: NAGVMQNPRHLVRRRGQEARLRCSPMKGHSHVYWYRQLPEEGLKFMVYLQKENIIDESGMPKERFSAEFPKEGPSILRIQQVVRGDSAAYFCASSPRTGVTGELFFGEGSRLTVL.

The CDR3 DNA sequence: TGTGCCAGTAGTCCTGAAGGGGTTCATGAGCAGTTCTTC. Translation: CASSPEGVHEQFF. The V call is TRBV19, the J call TRBJ2-1; D possibly corresponds to TRBD1 (5 bases). Germline CDR1 is LNHDA and CDR2 is SQIVND (reference sequence). The CDR3 has 13 residues. V gave up 5 bases and J gave up 8 bases, with 13 bases separating them.

V and J are TRBV5-1 and TRBJ2-5, with 7 bases matching TRBD1. From germline, CDR1 is SGHRS and CDR2 YFSETQ. This CDR3 has 14 amino acids. V was clipped by 4 bases and J by 5 bases; unmatched bases: 8. Written as DNA, the CDR3 is TGCGCCAGCAGCGGTAGAATGACAGGGGAGACCCAGTACTTC. Encoded protein: CASSGRMTGETQYF.

The chain recombines TRBV13 with TRBJ2-1; the D gene is possibly TRBD2 (6 bases). The CDR3 consists of 14 residues. Trimming shortened V by 0 bases and J by 5 bases, and 8 bases separated the two germline ends. The germline gives CDR1 PRHDT, CDR2 FYEKMQ (reference sequence). The CDR3 spells CASSLGRRDNEQFF. CDR3 nucleotides: TGTGCCAGCAGCTTAGGGAGGAGGGACAATGAGCAGTTCTTC.

This clone has just a few counts. The CDR3 bases are TGTGCCACCCATCCTGGGGGGGTGTGGGAAAACATTCAGTACTTC. This encodes CATHPGGVWENIQYF. The J gene is TRBJ2-4, the V gene TRBV7-9; 7 bases align to TRBD2. V lost 10 bases to trimming and J lost 5 bases; unmatched junction nucleotides: 14. Germline CDR1 and CDR2: SEHNR and FQNEAQ (reference sequence). This CDR3 has 15 residues.